This TCR beta chain was observed in a study of cytomegalovirus exposure and HLA in healthy donors. 13 Jbeta primers and 60 Vbeta primers were used for the PCR. Here immunoSEQ multiplex PCR was the method, and the copy in TCRdb shows in-frame clones only, minus some. The sample has approximately 150,000 clones; about 77% are singletons. Trimming shortened V by 6 bases and J by 3 bases, and 17 bases separated the two germline ends. This CDR3 has 15 residues. Germline CDR1 MNHNS, CDR2 SASEGT. Regarding the study as a whole: Some V segments, TRBV6-2 and TRBV6-3 among them, were indistinguishable and were therefore excluded. HLA restriction was apparent for most CMV-associated TCR beta chains in a later analysis. In vitro assays verified that a few CMV-associated chains recognized CMV antigens specifically.

This clone has more than one count but fewer than ten. The antigen remains undetermined. V is TRBV6-1 and J is TRBJ1-2; D is ambiguous. The clonotype comes from a female donor in good health and CMV-seronegative. The sequenced sample was PBMCs. The CDR3 protein is CASSRAHRGDYGYTF. In DNA form, the CDR3 reads TGTGCCAGCAGCAGAGCGCACCGAGGAGACTATGGCTACACCTTC.